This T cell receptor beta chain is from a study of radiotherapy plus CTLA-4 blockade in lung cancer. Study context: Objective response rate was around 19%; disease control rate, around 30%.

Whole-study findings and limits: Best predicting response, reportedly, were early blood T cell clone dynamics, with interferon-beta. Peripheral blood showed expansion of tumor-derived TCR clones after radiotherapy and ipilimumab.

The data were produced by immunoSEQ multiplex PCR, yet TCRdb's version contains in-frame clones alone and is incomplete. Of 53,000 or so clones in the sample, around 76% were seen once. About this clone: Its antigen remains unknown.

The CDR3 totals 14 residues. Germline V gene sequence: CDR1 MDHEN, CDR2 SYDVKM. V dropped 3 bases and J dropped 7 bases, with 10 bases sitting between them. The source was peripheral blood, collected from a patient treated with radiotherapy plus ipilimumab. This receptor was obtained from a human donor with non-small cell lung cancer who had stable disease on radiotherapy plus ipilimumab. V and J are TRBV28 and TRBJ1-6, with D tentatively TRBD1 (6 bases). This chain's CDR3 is CASSLTGPNSPLHF. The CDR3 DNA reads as TGTGCCAGCAGTTTGACAGGTCCAAATTCACCCCTCCACTTT.